Here is one T cell receptor beta chain with its context. The sample comes from a study of preoperative IRX-2 immunotherapy in early breast cancer. This CDR3 has 12 residues. Germline CDR1 MDHEN, CDR2 SYDVKM. Deletions cut 8 bases from V and 0 bases from J, with 8 bases between. The sample's treatment: preoperative locoregional IRX-2 cytokine immunotherapy. Assay used: immunoSEQ multiplex PCR; TCRdb lists only in-frame clones, some missing. The sample has some 21,000 clones, just under 85% seen once. The sequence derives from a human donor with breast cancer. This sequence joins TRBV28 and TRBJ2-7; D gene ambiguous. The sample here was lymph node tissue, taken after IRX-2 immunotherapy. The CDR3 DNA follows: TGTGCCAGCGGGCTTTTCTCCTACGAGCAGTACTTC. Protein: CASGLFSYEQYF.